This is a list of T cell receptor beta chains from one sample in a study of molecular identifiers for immune sequencing clone quantification. Via MiXCR, TCRdb re-called the PCR reads, giving one row per CDR3 protein. Among some 97,000 distinct CDR3 sequences listed, roughly 26% were seen once. The sample taken for sequencing was naive CD8+ T cells from blood, with Jurkat cell RNA spiked in. Receptors were obtained from a human donor in good health. Some libraries in this study had Jurkat cell RNA spiked in. Both conserved end residues are part of each CDR3. A D gene is named only where the DNA matches it firmly. Some rows have no size entry. The others give once, few or many, or a class for an expanded clone.

D: TRBD1
J: TRBJ1-5
size: few
V: TRBV19
DNA: TGTGCCAGTAGTATGACAGGGGCCTACAATCAGCCCCAGCATTTT
CDR3: CASSMTGAYNQPQHF

D: -
J: TRBJ2-3
size: -
V: TRBV9
DNA: TGTGCCAGCAGCGTTGACAGACACACAGATACGCAGTATTTT
CDR3: CASSVDRHTDTQYF

D: -
J: TRBJ2-5
size: many
V: TRBV13
DNA: TGTGCCAGCAGCCCGGGGGTCGGCGAGACCCAGTACTTC
CDR3: CASSPGVGETQYF

D: TRBD1
J: TRBJ2-7
size: once
V: TRBV12-3/TRBV12-4
DNA: TGTGCCAGCAGGTCCCGGGACAGTAAACTAGACTCCGACGAGCAGTACTTC
CDR3: CASRSRDSKLDSDEQYF

D: -
J: TRBJ2-7
size: -
V: TRBV10-3
DNA: TGTGCCATCAGTGAAGGGCTACTGGGTACTACCGAGCAGTACTTC
CDR3: CAISEGLLGTTEQYF

D: TRBD1
J: TRBJ2-7
size: many
V: TRBV6-5
DNA: TGTGCCACCAGACAGGGCGAGCAGTACTTC
CDR3: CATRQGEQYF

D: -
J: TRBJ2-2
size: few
V: TRBV6-2/TRBV6-3
DNA: TGTGCCAGCAGGGCCAGGGGTTACACCGGGGAGCTGTTTTTT
CDR3: CASRARGYTGELFF

D: -
J: TRBJ2-1
size: few
V: TRBV27
DNA: TGTGCCAGCAGTAACTACAATGAGCAGTTCTTC
CDR3: CASSNYNEQFF

D: -
J: TRBJ2-7
size: many
V: TRBV5-8
DNA: TGTGCCAGCAGCCCGGGGGACAGCTGGGGCTACGAGCAGTACTTC
CDR3: CASSPGDSWGYEQYF

D: TRBD2
J: TRBJ2-4
size: -
V: TRBV4-3
DNA: TGCGCCAGCAGCCAGATAAGTGGACTAGCGGGAGTTGGAGCCAAAAACATTCAGTACTTC
CDR3: CASSQISGLAGVGAKNIQYF

D: -
J: TRBJ2-7
size: -
V: TRBV29-1
DNA: TGCAGCGTTGACGATGGGAGCTCCTACGAGCAGTACTTC
CDR3: CSVDDGSSYEQYF

D: -
J: TRBJ1-2
size: few
V: TRBV6-5
DNA: TGTGCCAGCTCAGACAGCTATGGCTACACCTTC
CDR3: CASSDSYGYTF

D: -
J: TRBJ1-1
size: many
V: TRBV6-1
DNA: TGTGCCAGCAGTGAAACAGGGATTTTCCCTGAAGCTTTCTTT
CDR3: CASSETGIFPEAFF

D: TRBD2
J: TRBJ2-3
size: -
V: TRBV7-3
DNA: TGTGCCAGCAGCCCGGGACTAGCGGGAGATACGCAGTATTTT
CDR3: CASSPGLAGDTQYF

D: -
J: TRBJ2-3
size: -
V: TRBV5-3
DNA: TGTGCCAGCAGCTTAGGGGGGGCGAGCACAGATACGCAGTGTTTT
CDR3: CASSLGGASTDTQCF

D: -
J: TRBJ2-1
size: few
V: TRBV28
DNA: TGTGCCAGCAGTTTTCGCGGGCTAAGAGGTGAGCAGTTCTTC
CDR3: CASSFRGLRGEQFF

D: -
J: TRBJ1-1
size: -
V: TRBV20-1
DNA: TGCAGTGCCCTGGGACTTGGGAACACTGAAGCTTTCTTT
CDR3: CSALGLGNTEAFF

D: -
J: TRBJ2-7
size: -
V: TRBV30
DNA: TGTGCCTGGAGTGTAGACAACTACGAGCAGTACTTC
CDR3: CAWSVDNYEQYF

D: TRBD1
J: TRBJ2-5
size: few
V: TRBV7-7
DNA: TGTACCAGCAGCCCGACGGGACAGGGACAAGAGACCCAGTACTTC
CDR3: CTSSPTGQGQETQYF

D: TRBD2
J: TRBJ2-1
size: few
V: TRBV7-3
DNA: TGTGCCAGCAGCTTACTAGCGGATATCTACAATGAGCAGTTCTTC
CDR3: CASSLLADIYNEQFF